These 5 T cell receptor beta chains originate from one sample sequenced in a study of blood T cell repertoires in COVID-19. Assay: immunoSEQ multiplex PCR; the TCRdb copy retains only in-frame clones and omits some. Of approximately 170,000 clones in the sample, less than 90% were seen once. What was sequenced was peripheral blood. These receptors all come from a woman in her 70s with COVID-19, enrolled during active disease.

The J gene is TRBJ1-5, the V gene TRBV28, with a weak D call TRBD1 (5 bases). The germline V and J ends were trimmed by 6 bases and 8 bases, with 17 bases remaining between them. This CDR3 has 14 residues. The germline V gene has CDR1 MDHEN and CDR2 SYDVKM. CDR3 sequence: CASREGAAGKPQHF. For the CDR3, the DNA is TGTGCCAGCAGGGAAGGGGCCGCTGGTAAGCCCCAGCATTTT.

This clone has just one count. V is TRBV20-1 and J is TRBJ1-3; TRBD1 aligns across 8 bases. V was pared by 3 bases and J by 4 bases, with 11 bases of the junction left unmatched. Germline-derived CDR1 and CDR2 are DFQATT and SNEGSKA (reference sequence). This CDR3 region has 16 residues. The DNA of the CDR3 is TGCAGTGCTAGTATCGTTGGCAGGGGGCAAGGAAACACCATATATTTT. Translating it yields CSASIVGRGQGNTIYF.

The V gene is TRBV5-8, the J gene TRBJ2-1; 8 bases are a match to TRBD1. J gave up 10 bases and V 3 bases, and 12 bases lay outside the gene matches. CDR1 SGHTS and CDR2 YDEGEE come from the germline V gene. The length of the CDR3 is 15 residues. The DNA for the CDR3 is TGTGCCAGCAGCTCGGACAGGGTACAAGCAGGGGAGCAGTTCTTC. Its protein is CASSSDRVQAGEQFF.

The rearrangement joins TRBV27 to TRBJ2-3; D is possibly TRBD2 (6 bases). CDR3 length: 15 amino acids. The germline V gene has CDR1 MNHEY and CDR2 SMNVEV (reference sequence). V was trimmed by 2 bases and J by 2 bases, leaving 11 bases between them. This chain's CDR3 is CASSLHRLVTDTQYF. The CDR3 region has the DNA TGTGCCAGCAGTTTACACCGACTAGTCACAGATACGCAGTATTTT.

CDR3 in DNA: TGTGCCAGTAGTAGGCCCCGGGGGACAGGTAGCAATCAGCCCCAGCATTTT. Encoded protein: CASSRPRGTGSNQPQHF. The chain uses TRBV19 and TRBJ1-5; 8 bases agree with TRBD1. V trimming: 4 bases; J trimming: 0 bases; junction bases outside the gene matches: 8. Germline-derived CDR1 and CDR2 are LNHDA and SQIVND (reference sequence). The CDR3 spans 17 residues.